Following are 11 T cell receptor beta chains from one sample sequenced in a study of identical twins. TCRdb used MiXCR to reprocess the 5' RACE reads, holding one entry per CDR3 protein. The data show 1.5 million to 2 million distinct CDR3 sequences, with roughly a third seen just once and 0.25% to 0.3% held by the top ten. Sequencing used cord blood. The receptors derive from a newborn girl in good health.

This clonotype was recorded once. CDR3 in DNA: TGCGCCAGCAGCTTTGAGCTAGCGGGAGGAAGCGAGCAGTTCTTC. Its translation: CASSFELAGGSEQFF. The chain carries TRBV5-1 and TRBJ2-1, with 11 bases aligning to TRBD2. CDR1 SGHRS and CDR2 YFSETQ come from the germline V gene. The CDR3 sequence is 15 residues long. Germline trimming cut 2 bases from V and 10 bases from J; bases unmatched to any gene: 8.

The J gene is TRBJ2-5, the V gene TRBV20-1; weak D call: TRBD1 (5 bases). CDR1 and CDR2 from the germline V gene are DFQATT and SNEGSKA (reference sequence). Trimming left V 7 bases short and J 5 bases short, with 11 bases between. The CDR3 length is 11 residues. The CDR3 DNA sequence: TGCAGTGGGTTAAAGGGGGAGACCCAGTACTTC. This codes for CSGLKGETQYF.

The chain uses TRBV13 and TRBJ2-1; maybe TRBD2 (6 bases). V lost 7 bases and J 3 bases, leaving 28 bases between the germline ends. The CDR3 is made up of 19 amino acids. Germline CDR1 and CDR2: PRHDT and FYEKMQ (reference sequence). As DNA, the CDR3 is TGTGCCAGCACTTCGATCCGGGACTGGCGGTTAGTGGGCTACAATGAGCAGTTCTTC. It translates to CASTSIRDWRLVGYNEQFF.

This chain uses TRBV7-8 with TRBJ2-5; tentative D call: TRBD2 (6 bases). Germline V gene lookup returns CDR1 SGHVS and CDR2 FQNEAQ. The V gene lost 1 base and the J gene lost 11 bases, with 20 bases spanning the gap. The length of the CDR3 is 15 residues. As DNA, the CDR3 is TGTGCCAGCAGCTTAGATCCGGCTAGCGTTGATGAGCAGTACTTC. Translating gives CASSLDPASVDEQYF. Combining the CDR3 with reference TRBV7-8 and TRBJ2-5 gives the whole variable domain GAGVSQSPRYKVAKRGQDVALRCDPISGHVSLFWYQQALGQGPEFLTYFQNEAQLDKSGLPSDRFFAERPEGSVSTLKIQRTQQEDSAVYLCASSLDPASVDEQYFGPGTRLLVL.

The rearrangement joins TRBV19 to TRBJ2-2; perhaps TRBD1 as D (6 bases). The germline gives CDR1 LNHDA, CDR2 SQIVND (reference sequence). V was cut by 2 bases and J by 6 bases, with 16 bases left in between. This CDR3 has 16 residues. The DNA of the CDR3 is TGTGCCAGTAGTATATGCGGCAGGGGCGCTTCCGGGGAGCTGTTTTTT. Translation gives CASSICGRGASGELFF.

The chain couples TRBV20-1 to TRBJ2-5; the D gene is possibly TRBD1 (6 bases). Looked up from germline, CDR1 is DFQATT and CDR2 is SNEGSKA (reference sequence). CDR3 length: 14 residues. V shed 5 bases and J shed 5 bases, with 18 bases lying between them. The CDR3 region is CSARKTGWWETQYF. The DNA of the CDR3 is TGCAGTGCTCGGAAGACAGGATGGTGGGAGACCCAGTACTTC.

This clonotype turned up a few times. The V and J genes are TRBV11-3 and TRBJ2-3, with 9 bases matching TRBD1. Germline V lookup: CDR1 SGHNT, CDR2 YENEEA. CDR3 length: 14 amino acids. The V and J ends lost 4 bases and 6 bases, in that order; junction bases with no gene match: 5. DNA for the CDR3: TGTGCCAGCAGCTCCGGACAGGGGTTTGATACGCAGTATTTT. Its protein is CASSSGQGFDTQYF.

V and J are TRBV6-6 and TRBJ2-3, with a possible D match to TRBD1 (7 bases). The CDR3 totals 14 residues. CDR1 MNHNY and CDR2 SVGAGI come from the germline V gene (reference sequence). Deletions cut 5 bases from V and 2 bases from J, with 11 bases between. The CDR3 is CASSGGTATDTQYF. CDR3 coding DNA: TGTGCCAGCAGTGGCGGGACAGCCACAGATACGCAGTATTTT.

There are a few counts of this clonotype. The V call is TRBV5-1, the J call TRBJ2-1; tentative D call: TRBD2 (6 bases). V lost 9 bases and J lost 8, with 15 bases in between. Germline CDR1 reads SGHRS; CDR2 reads YFSETQ. The CDR3 contains 12 residues. The CDR3 DNA is TGCGCCAAGGCCGGGACTCCGGATGAGCAGTTCTTC. Translated, it gives CAKAGTPDEQFF.

The chain carries TRBV5-6 and TRBJ2-3; the D gene is possibly TRBD2 (7 bases). V was trimmed by 4 bases and J by 2 bases, leaving 14 bases between them. CDR1 is SGHDT, CDR2 YYEEEE, per germline. There are 15 residues in the CDR3. The DNA for the CDR3 is TGTGCCAGCAGCACAGCGGGACACCTCACAGATACGCAGTATTTT. It is translated as CASSTAGHLTDTQYF.

This chain links TRBV28 with TRBJ2-7; 8 nucleotides agree with TRBD2. CDR1 is MDHEN, CDR2 SYDVKM, per germline. The CDR3 consists of 14 residues. Trimming removed 4 bases from V and 3 bases from J; junction bases left unmatched: 5. The CDR3 here is CASSYKSGSYEQYF. CDR3 DNA: TGTGCCAGCAGTTACAAGAGCGGGAGCTACGAGCAGTACTTC.